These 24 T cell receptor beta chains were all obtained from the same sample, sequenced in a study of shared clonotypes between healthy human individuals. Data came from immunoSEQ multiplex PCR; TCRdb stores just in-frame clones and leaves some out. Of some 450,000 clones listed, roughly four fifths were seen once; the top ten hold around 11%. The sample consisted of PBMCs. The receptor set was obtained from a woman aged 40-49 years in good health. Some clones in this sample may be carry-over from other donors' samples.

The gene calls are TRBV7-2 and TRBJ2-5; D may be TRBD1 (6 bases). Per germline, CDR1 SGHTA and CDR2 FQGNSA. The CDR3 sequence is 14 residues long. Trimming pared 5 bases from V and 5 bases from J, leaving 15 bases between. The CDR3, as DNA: TGTGCCAGCAGCGTTGGGGGCGCAGGTGAGACCCAGTACTTC. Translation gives CASSVGGAGETQYF.

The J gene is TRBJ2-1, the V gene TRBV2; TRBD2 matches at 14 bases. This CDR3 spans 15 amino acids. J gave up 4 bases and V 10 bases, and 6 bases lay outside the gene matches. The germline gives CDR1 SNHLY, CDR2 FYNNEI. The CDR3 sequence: CATRGLAGAYNEQFF. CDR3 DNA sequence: TGTGCCACGAGGGGACTAGCGGGAGCTTACAATGAGCAGTTCTTC.

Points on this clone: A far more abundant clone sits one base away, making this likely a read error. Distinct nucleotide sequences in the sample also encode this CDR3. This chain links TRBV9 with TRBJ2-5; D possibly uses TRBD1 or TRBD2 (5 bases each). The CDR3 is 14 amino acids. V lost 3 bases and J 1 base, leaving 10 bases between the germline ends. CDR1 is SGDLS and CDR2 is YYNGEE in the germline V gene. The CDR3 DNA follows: TGTGCCAGCAGCGCTGGGGCGGGCCAAGAGACCCAGTACTTC. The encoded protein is CASSAGAGQETQYF. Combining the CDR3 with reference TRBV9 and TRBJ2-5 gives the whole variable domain DSGVTQTPKHLITATGQRVTLRCSPRSGDLSVYWYQQSLDQGLQFLIQYYNGEERAKGNILERFSAQQFPDLHSELNLSSLELGDSALYFCASSAGAGQETQYFGPGTRLLVL.

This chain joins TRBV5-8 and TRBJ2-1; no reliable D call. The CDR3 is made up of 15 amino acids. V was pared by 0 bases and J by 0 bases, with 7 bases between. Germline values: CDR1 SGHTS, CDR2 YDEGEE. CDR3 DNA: TGTGCCAGCAGCTTGGAGACTGCCTCCTACAATGAGCAGTTCTTC. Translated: CASSLETASYNEQFF.

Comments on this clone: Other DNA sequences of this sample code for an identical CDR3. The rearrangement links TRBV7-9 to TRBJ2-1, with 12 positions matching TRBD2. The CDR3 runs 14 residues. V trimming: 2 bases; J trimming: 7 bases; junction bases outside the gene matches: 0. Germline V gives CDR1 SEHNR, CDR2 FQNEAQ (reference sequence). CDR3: CASSLLAGGNEQFF. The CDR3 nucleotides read TGTGCCAGCAGCTTACTAGCGGGGGGGAATGAGCAGTTCTTC.

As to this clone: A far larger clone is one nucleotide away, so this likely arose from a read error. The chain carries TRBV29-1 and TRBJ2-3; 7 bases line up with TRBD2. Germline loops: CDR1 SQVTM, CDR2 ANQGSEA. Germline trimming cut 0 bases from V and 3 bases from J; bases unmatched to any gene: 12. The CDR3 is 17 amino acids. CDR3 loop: CSVEDAVEGRVTDTQYF. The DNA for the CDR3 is TGCAGCGTTGAAGATGCAGTGGAAGGGAGGGTGACAGATACGCAGTATTTT.

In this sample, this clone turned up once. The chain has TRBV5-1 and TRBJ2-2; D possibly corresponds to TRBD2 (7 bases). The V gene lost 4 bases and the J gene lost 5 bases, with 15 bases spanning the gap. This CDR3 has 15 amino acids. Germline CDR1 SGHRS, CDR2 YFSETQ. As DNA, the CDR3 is TGCGCCAGCAGCCCTGGGGGGGCGCTAACCGGGGAGCTGTTTTTT. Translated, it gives CASSPGGALTGELFF.

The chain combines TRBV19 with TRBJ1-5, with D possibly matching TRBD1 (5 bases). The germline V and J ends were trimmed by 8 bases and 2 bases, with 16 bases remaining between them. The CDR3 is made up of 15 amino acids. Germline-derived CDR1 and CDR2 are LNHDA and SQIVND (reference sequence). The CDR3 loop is CASREAGGGNQPQHF. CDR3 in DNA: TGTGCCAGTCGGGAGGCCGGGGGGGGCAATCAGCCCCAGCATTTT.

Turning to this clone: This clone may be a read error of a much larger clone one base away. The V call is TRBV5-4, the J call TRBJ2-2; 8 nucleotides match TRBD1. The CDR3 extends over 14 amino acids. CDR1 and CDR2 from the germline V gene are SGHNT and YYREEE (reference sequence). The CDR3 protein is CASSLAGGTGELSF. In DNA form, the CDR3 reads TGTGCCAGCAGCTTGGCAGGGGGCACCGGGGAGCTGTCTTTT. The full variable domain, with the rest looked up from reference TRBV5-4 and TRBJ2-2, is ETGVTQSPTHLIKTRGQQVTLRCSSQSGHNTVSWYQQALGQGPQFIFQYYREEENGRGNFPPRFSGLQFPNYSSELNVNALELDDSALYLCASSLAGGTGELSFGEGSRLTVL.

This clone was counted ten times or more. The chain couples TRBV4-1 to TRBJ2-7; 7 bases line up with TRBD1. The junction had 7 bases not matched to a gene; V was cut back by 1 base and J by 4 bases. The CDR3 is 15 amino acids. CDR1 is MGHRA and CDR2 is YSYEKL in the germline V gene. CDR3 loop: CASSQGLTGPYEQYF. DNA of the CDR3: TGCGCCAGCAGCCAAGGGTTGACAGGGCCGTACGAGCAGTACTTC.

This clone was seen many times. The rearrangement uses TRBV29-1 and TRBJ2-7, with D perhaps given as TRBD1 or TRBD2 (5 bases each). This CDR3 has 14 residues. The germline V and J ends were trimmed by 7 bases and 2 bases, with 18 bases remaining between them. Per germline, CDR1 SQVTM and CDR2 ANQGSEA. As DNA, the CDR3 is TGCAGCGGATCAGGGACCCCCTATCCCTACGAGCAGTACTTC. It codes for CSGSGTPYPYEQYF.

CDR3 bases: TGTGCCAGCAGCTTGAGGAGGACTGGCTACGAGCAGTACTTC. The encoded protein is CASSLRRTGYEQYF. The rearrangement joins TRBV5-6 to TRBJ2-7; maybe TRBD2 (5 bases). V was pared by 1 base and J by 3 bases, with 11 bases between. Germline CDR1 SGHDT, CDR2 YYEEEE. This CDR3 is 14 amino acids long.

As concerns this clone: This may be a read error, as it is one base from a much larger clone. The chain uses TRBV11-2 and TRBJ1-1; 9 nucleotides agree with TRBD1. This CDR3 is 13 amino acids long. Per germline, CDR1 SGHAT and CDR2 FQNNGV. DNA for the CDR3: TGTGCCGGCAGCTTGGGGACAGGGACTGAAGCTTTCTTT. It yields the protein CAGSLGTGTEAFF.

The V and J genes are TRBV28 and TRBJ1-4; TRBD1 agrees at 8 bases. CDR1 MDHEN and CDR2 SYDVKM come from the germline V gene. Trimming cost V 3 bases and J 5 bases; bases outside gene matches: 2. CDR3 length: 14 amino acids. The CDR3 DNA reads TGTGCCAGCAGTTTCCCAGGGGGCAATGAAAAACTGTTTTTT. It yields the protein CASSFPGGNEKLFF.

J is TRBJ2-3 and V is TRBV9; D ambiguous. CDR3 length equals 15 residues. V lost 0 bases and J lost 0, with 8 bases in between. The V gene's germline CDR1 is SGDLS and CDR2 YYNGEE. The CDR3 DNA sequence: TGTGCCAGCAGCGTAGATCCGCCTAGCACAGATACGCAGTATTTT. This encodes CASSVDPPSTDTQYF. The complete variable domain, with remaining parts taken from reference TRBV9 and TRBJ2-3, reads DSGVTQTPKHLITATGQRVTLRCSPRSGDLSVYWYQQSLDQGLQFLIQYYNGEERAKGNILERFSAQQFPDLHSELNLSSLELGDSALYFCASSVDPPSTDTQYFGPGTRLTVL.

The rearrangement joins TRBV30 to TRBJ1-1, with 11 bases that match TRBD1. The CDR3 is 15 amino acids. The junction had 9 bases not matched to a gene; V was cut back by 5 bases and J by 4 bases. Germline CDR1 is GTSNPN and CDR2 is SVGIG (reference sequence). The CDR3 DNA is TGTGCCTGGGGTAGGACAGGGGGCCTGACCACTGAAGCTTTCTTT. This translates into CAWGRTGGLTTEAFF.

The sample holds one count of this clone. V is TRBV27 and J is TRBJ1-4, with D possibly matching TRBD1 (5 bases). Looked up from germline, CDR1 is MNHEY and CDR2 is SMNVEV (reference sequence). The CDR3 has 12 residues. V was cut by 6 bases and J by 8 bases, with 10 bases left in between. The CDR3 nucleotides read TGTGCCAGCAGCACAGGCGGAGAAAAACTGTTTTTT. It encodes CASSTGGEKLFF.

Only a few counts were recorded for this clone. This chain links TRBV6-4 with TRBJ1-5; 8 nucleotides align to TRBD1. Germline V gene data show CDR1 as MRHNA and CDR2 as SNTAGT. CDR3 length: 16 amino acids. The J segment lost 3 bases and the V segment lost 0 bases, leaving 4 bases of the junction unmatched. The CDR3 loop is CASSDSRQGNNQPQHF. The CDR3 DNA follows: TGTGCCAGCAGTGACTCGAGACAGGGGAACAATCAGCCCCAGCATTTT.

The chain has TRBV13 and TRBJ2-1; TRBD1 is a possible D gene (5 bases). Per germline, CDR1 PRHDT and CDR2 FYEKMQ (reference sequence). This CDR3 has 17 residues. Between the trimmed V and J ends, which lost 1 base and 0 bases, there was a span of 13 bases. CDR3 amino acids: CASSLVRDLISYNEQFF. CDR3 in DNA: TGTGCCAGCAGCTTAGTCAGGGATCTTATCTCCTACAATGAGCAGTTCTTC.

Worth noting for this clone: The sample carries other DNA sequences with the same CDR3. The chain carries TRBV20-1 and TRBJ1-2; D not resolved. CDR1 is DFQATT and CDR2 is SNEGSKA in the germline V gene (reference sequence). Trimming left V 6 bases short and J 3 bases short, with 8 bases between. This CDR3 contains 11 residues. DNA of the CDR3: TGCAGTGCAACGGAGGACTATGGCTACACCTTC. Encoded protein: CSATEDYGYTF.

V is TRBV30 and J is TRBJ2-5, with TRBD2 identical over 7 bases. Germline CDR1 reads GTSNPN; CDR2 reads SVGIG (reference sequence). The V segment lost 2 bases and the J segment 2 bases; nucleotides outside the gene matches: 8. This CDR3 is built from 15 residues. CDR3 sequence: CAWSSGGGVQETQYF. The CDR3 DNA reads TGTGCCTGGAGTTCAGGTGGGGGGGTACAAGAGACCCAGTACTTC. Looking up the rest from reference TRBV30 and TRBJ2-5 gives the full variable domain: SQTIHQWPATLVQPVGSPLSLECTVEGTSNPNLYWYRQAAGRGLQLLFYSVGIGQISSEVPQNLSASRPQDRQFILSSKKLLLSDSGFYLCAWSSGGGVQETQYFGPGTRLLVL.

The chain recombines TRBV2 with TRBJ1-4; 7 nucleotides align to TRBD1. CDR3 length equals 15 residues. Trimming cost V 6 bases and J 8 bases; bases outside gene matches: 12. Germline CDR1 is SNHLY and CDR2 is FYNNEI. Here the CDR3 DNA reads TGTGCCAGCAGCCCTACCGGGACAGAGGGAGAAAAACTGTTTTTT. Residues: CASSPTGTEGEKLFF.

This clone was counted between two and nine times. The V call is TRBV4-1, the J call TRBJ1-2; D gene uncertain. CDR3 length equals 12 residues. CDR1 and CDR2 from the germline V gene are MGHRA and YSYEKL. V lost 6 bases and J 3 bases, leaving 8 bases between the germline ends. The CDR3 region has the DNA TGCGCCAGCAGGGGGTCGGACTATGGCTACACCTTC. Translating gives CASRGSDYGYTF.

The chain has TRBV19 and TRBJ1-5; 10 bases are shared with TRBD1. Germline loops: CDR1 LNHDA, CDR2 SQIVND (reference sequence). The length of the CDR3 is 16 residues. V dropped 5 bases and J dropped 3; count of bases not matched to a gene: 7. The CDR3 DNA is TGTGCCAGTAGTCCCCCGGACAGGGGGGACAATCAGCCCCAGCATTTT. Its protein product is CASSPPDRGDNQPQHF.